The 24 T cell receptor beta chains below come from one sample, sequenced in a study of cytomegalovirus exposure and HLA in healthy donors. The PCR had 60 Vbeta and 13 Jbeta primers. Clones were read by immunoSEQ multiplex PCR, and TCRdb kept only the in-frame ones, dropping some. The sample lists some 140,000 clones; over 70% were seen once. Specimen: PBMCs. The receptor source for this set is a woman between 18 and 30 years old in good health and CMV-seronegative.

DNA for the CDR3: TGTGCCTACTGGTACGAGCAGTACTTC. Translation gives CAYWYEQYF. The rearrangement links TRBV6-9 to TRBJ2-7, with D uncertain. Germline values: CDR1 MNHGY, CDR2 SVAAGI. V lost 11 bases and J lost 4, with 6 bases in between. The CDR3 consists of 9 residues.

A note on this clone: A read error may account for a junction end that differs from germline. V is TRBV19 and J is TRBJ2-1; 10 bases map to TRBD2. This CDR3 spans 18 amino acids. The germline CDR1 and CDR2 sequences are LNHDA and SQIVND (reference sequence). The CDR3, as DNA: TGTGCCAGTAGTAAGGACCGGCTAGCGGGAGATCCCGACAATAAGCAGTTCTTC. Translating gives CASSKDRLAGDPDNKQFF.

This clone appeared a few times. The genes are TRBV7-9 and TRBJ1-1, with D uncertain. The CDR3 sequence is 12 residues long. The germline CDR1 and CDR2 sequences are SEHNR and FQNEAQ (reference sequence). V shed 5 bases and J shed 10 bases, with 14 bases lying between them. The CDR3 nucleotides read TGTGCCAGCAGCGCCCGGACTACCGGAGCTTTCTTT. It codes for CASSARTTGAFF.

V usage is TRBV29-1 and J usage is TRBJ2-6; D possibly corresponds to TRBD1 (5 bases). There are 14 residues in the CDR3. Deletions cut 0 bases from V and 2 bases from J, with 5 bases between. Germline CDR1 is SQVTM and CDR2 is ANQGSEA. The CDR3 is CSVEEQAGANVLTF. In DNA, the CDR3 is TGCAGCGTTGAAGAACAGGCTGGGGCCAACGTCCTGACTTTC.

The chain recombines TRBV25-1 with TRBJ1-5; no clear D gene. V was trimmed by 2 bases and J by 5 bases, leaving 7 bases between them. The CDR3 has 13 residues. Per the germline V gene, CDR1 is MGHDK and CDR2 is SYGVNS. The CDR3 bases are TGTGCCAGCAGTGAAGCGGATCATCAGCCCCAGCATTTT. This gives the protein CASSEADHQPQHF.

CDR3 amino acids: CASSGGDRGENYGYTF. In DNA, the CDR3 is TGTGCCAGCAGCGGGGGGGACAGGGGAGAAAACTATGGCTACACCTTC. The rearrangement links TRBV9 to TRBJ1-2; 10 bases match TRBD1. V lost 3 bases to trimming and J lost 2 bases; unmatched junction nucleotides: 7. The germline V gene has CDR1 SGDLS and CDR2 YYNGEE. This CDR3 region has 16 residues.

Only a few counts were recorded for this clone. The chain employs TRBV5-4 and TRBJ2-7; TRBD1 aligns across 7 bases. V was clipped by 3 bases and J by 11 bases; unmatched bases: 11. This CDR3 spans 13 amino acids. The germline CDR1 and CDR2 sequences are SGHNT and YYREEE (reference sequence). CDR3 sequence: CASSSRTGLGEYF. The CDR3 nucleotides read TGTGCCAGCAGCTCGCGGACAGGCCTAGGAGAGTACTTC.

As concerns this clone: Its ends do not fully match the called genes, so a read error is possible. J is TRBJ1-5 and V is TRBV7-8, with D unresolved. Germline assignment: CDR1 SGHVS and CDR2 FQNEAQ. The CDR3 has 13 residues. CDR3 DNA sequence: TGTGCCAGCAGCTTAGCGGAGGATCAGCCCCAGAATTTT. Translation gives CASSLAEDQPQNF.

The chain joins TRBV11-2 to TRBJ2-7, with a tentative D call TRBD2 (5 bases). There are 12 residues in the CDR3. Trimming shortened V by 10 bases and J by 2 bases, and 12 bases separated the two germline ends. Germline V gene sequence: CDR1 SGHAT, CDR2 FQNNGV. CDR3 DNA sequence: TGTGCCATCGAAGCGGCCACCTACGAGCAGTACTTC. Its protein product is CAIEAATYEQYF.

The V and J genes are TRBV13 and TRBJ1-3; no firm D call. This CDR3 is 15 amino acids long. Germline V lookup: CDR1 PRHDT, CDR2 FYEKMQ (reference sequence). V lost 1 base to trimming and J lost 2 bases, with 9 bases between them. The CDR3 DNA reads TGTGCCAGCAGCTTAGCCCACGGGGCTGGAAACACCATATATTTT. It translates to CASSLAHGAGNTIYF.

J is TRBJ1-2 and V is TRBV5-6; 8 bases line up with TRBD1. The CDR3 runs 14 residues. Germline CDR1 reads SGHDT; CDR2 reads YYEEEE. V was clipped by 0 bases and J by 3 bases; unmatched bases: 1. CDR3 in amino acids: CASSLGQGYYGYTF. In nucleotides, the CDR3 is TGTGCCAGCAGCTTGGGACAGGGGTACTATGGCTACACCTTC.

J is TRBJ1-2 and V is TRBV6-4; tentative D call: TRBD1 (6 bases). This CDR3 contains 14 residues. CDR1 and CDR2 (germline): MRHNA, SNTAGT. V lost 5 bases to trimming and J lost 8 bases, with 18 bases between them. CDR3 sequence reads: CASSPSGGAEGYTF. In nucleotides, the CDR3 is TGTGCCAGCAGTCCGTCGGGGGGCGCGGAAGGCTACACCTTC.

The CDR3 coding sequence is TGTGCCAGCAGCTTGGTCAGGGACATGAACACTGAAGCTTTCTTT. Translating it yields CASSLVRDMNTEAFF. The chain employs TRBV7-9 and TRBJ1-1; D is possibly TRBD1 (6 bases). Germline loops: CDR1 SEHNR, CDR2 FQNEAQ (reference sequence). This CDR3 comprises 15 residues. Trimming stripped 3 bases from V and 0 bases from J, with 11 bases between.

This rearrangement joins TRBV2 to TRBJ2-1, with 9 bases identical to TRBD2. Germline CDR1 is SNHLY and CDR2 is FYNNEI. This CDR3 region has 16 residues. After removal of 0 bases from V and 8 bases from J, the junction contained 8 bases not matched to a gene. The CDR3 bases are TGTGCCAGCAGTGAAGCGCTGGTAGCGGGAGAGCATGAGCAGTTCTTC. This gives the protein CASSEALVAGEHEQFF.

The chain carries TRBV27 and TRBJ2-6, with 10 bases that match TRBD2. This CDR3 contains 18 residues. The V segment lost 7 bases and the J segment 1 base; nucleotides outside the gene matches: 10. CDR1 and CDR2 (germline): MNHEY, SMNVEV (reference sequence). The CDR3 DNA follows: TGTGCCAGCACTCGGAGCGGGAGGGCCTCTTCTGGGGCCAACGTCCTGACTTTC. This translates into CASTRSGRASSGANVLTF.

This clone was found a few times. The identical CDR3 is also encoded by other nucleotide sequences in the sample. The chain couples TRBV4-1 to TRBJ2-5, with a weak D call TRBD1 (6 bases). Germline lookup yields CDR1 MGHRA and CDR2 YSYEKL. V lost 6 bases, J lost 1 base, and 12 bases lay in between. The CDR3 is 14 residues long. The CDR3 bases are TGCGCCAGCAGGGCCCAGGGGCTCCAAGAGACCCAGTACTTC. Amino acids: CASRAQGLQETQYF.

The V gene is TRBV9, the J gene TRBJ2-4; TRBD2 matches at 8 bases. After removal of 0 bases from V and 1 base from J, the junction contained 6 bases not matched to a gene. CDR3 length: 17 amino acids. Per the germline V gene, CDR1 is SGDLS and CDR2 is YYNGEE. CDR3 region: CASSVAPSGSAKNIQYF. The CDR3 DNA reads as TGTGCCAGCAGCGTAGCTCCCAGCGGGAGTGCCAAAAACATTCAGTACTTC. The entire variable domain, with the rest obtained from reference TRBV9 and TRBJ2-4, is as follows: DSGVTQTPKHLITATGQRVTLRCSPRSGDLSVYWYQQSLDQGLQFLIQYYNGEERAKGNILERFSAQQFPDLHSELNLSSLELGDSALYFCASSVAPSGSAKNIQYFGAGTRLSVL.

The gene calls are TRBV5-1 and TRBJ1-1, with D unclear. Germline V lookup: CDR1 SGHRS, CDR2 YFSETQ. This CDR3 is 15 amino acids long. Trimming pared 3 bases from V and 1 base from J, leaving 13 bases between. CDR3 amino acids: CASSSQSVRNTEAFF. The CDR3 nucleotides are TGCGCCAGCAGCTCTCAAAGCGTCAGGAACACTGAAGCTTTCTTT. Looking up the rest from reference TRBV5-1 and TRBJ1-1 gives the full variable domain: KAGVTQTPRYLIKTRGQQVTLSCSPISGHRSVSWYQQTPGQGLQFLFEYFSETQRNKGNFPGRFSGRQFSNSRSEMNVSTLELGDSALYLCASSSQSVRNTEAFFGQGTRLTVV.

The rearrangement joins TRBV5-8 to TRBJ2-1, with 8 bases identical to TRBD1. The V gene's germline CDR1 is SGHTS and CDR2 YDEGEE. The CDR3 extends over 11 amino acids. J lost 16 bases, V lost 4 bases, and 7 bases had no gene match. The CDR3 protein is CASSRDRREFF. The CDR3 DNA reads as TGTGCCAGCAGCCGGGACAGGCGGGAATTCTTC.

The rearrangement joins TRBV19 to TRBJ2-5; 14 nucleotides align to TRBD2. This CDR3 has 18 amino acids. Losses at the gene ends were 5 bases for V and 5 bases for J; bases not matched to a gene: 13. Germline CDR1 reads LNHDA; CDR2 reads SQIVND (reference sequence). DNA for the CDR3: TGTGCCAGTAGTCCAGGGGGGACTAGCGGGAGTCCGACGGAGACCCAGTACTTC. It yields the protein CASSPGGTSGSPTETQYF.

The rearrangement links TRBV23-1 to TRBJ1-5; 8 bases match TRBD1. TRBV23-1 is placed among ORFs of uncertain function. The CDR3 totals 18 residues. The junction had 18 bases not matched to a gene; V was cut back by 8 bases and J by 3 bases. CDR3 sequence reads: CASRDDREKDRDNQPQHF. CDR3 DNA: TGCGCCAGCCGGGATGACAGGGAGAAGGACAGGGACAATCAGCCCCAGCATTTT.

A few counts support this clone. The V and J genes are TRBV5-1 and TRBJ1-1; the D is unclear. Trimming took 2 bases from V and 3 from J, leaving 17 bases between them. This CDR3 comprises 16 residues. Germline-derived CDR1 and CDR2 are SGHRS and YFSETQ. The DNA for the CDR3 is TGCGCCAGCAGCTTAAGCGCCGTCAACGGGGACACTGAAGCTTTCTTT. Protein sequence: CASSLSAVNGDTEAFF.

The chain has TRBV6-1 and TRBJ1-1; D perhaps matches TRBD1 (5 bases). With 10 bases removed from V and 4 bases from J, the gap between germline ends came to 16 bases. Germline assignment: CDR1 MNHNS and CDR2 SASEGT. CDR3 size: 13 residues. In DNA, the CDR3 is TGTGCCACCAAGCCGGGGGGTTTCACTGAAGCTTTCTTT. This encodes CATKPGGFTEAFF.

The V gene is TRBV5-5, the J gene TRBJ2-7; D is uncertain. V dropped 5 bases and J dropped 7 bases, with 10 bases sitting between them. Germline V gene lookup returns CDR1 SGHKS and CDR2 YYEKEE (reference sequence). The CDR3 covers 11 residues. The chain's CDR3 is CASSLLLEQYF. Written as DNA, the CDR3 is TGTGCCAGCAGTCTCCTCCTAGAGCAGTACTTC.